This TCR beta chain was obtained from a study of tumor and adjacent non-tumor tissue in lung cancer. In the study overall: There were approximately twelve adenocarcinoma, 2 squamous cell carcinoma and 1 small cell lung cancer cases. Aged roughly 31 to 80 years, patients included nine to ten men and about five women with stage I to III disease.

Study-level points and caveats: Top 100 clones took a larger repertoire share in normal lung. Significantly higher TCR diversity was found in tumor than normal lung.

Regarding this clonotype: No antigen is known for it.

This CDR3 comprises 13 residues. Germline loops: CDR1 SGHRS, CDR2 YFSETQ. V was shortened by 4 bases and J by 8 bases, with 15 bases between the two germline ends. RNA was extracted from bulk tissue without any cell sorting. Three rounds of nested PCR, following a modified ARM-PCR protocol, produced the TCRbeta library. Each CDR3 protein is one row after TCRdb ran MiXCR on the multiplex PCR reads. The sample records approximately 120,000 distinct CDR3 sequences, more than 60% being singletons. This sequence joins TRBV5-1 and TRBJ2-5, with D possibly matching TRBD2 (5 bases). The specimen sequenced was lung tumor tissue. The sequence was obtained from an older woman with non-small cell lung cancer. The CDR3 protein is CASSKRFGETQYF. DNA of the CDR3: TGCGCCAGCAGCAAGCGGTTCGGAGAAACCCAGTACTTC.